A single T cell receptor (beta chain) is shown here with its context. Without sorting, samples used around 92 million PBMCs for genomic DNA. TCRdb's copy holds only in-frame clones and misses some; the assay was immunoSEQ multiplex PCR. The table lists 550,000 to 600,000 clones, roughly 79% of them singletons. The sample originates from a study of shared clonotypes between healthy human individuals. Losses at the gene ends were 5 bases for V and 2 bases for J; bases not matched to a gene: 6. CDR3 length equals 14 residues. From germline, CDR1 is SGHTA and CDR2 FQGNSA. The rearrangement joins TRBV7-2 to TRBJ2-7, with 7 bases identical to TRBD1. This receptor was obtained from a woman between 40 and 50 years old in good health. Some clones in this sample may be carry-over from other donors' samples. Sequenced: PBMCs. In nucleotides, the CDR3 is TGTGCCAGCAGCCCACAGACAGGGACCTACGAGCAGTACTTC. It is translated as CASSPQTGTYEQYF.